This TCR delta chain was identified in a study of Vδ1+ human thymocytes. Alphabeta T cells were depleted, then CD3+ Vdelta1+ Vdelta2- thymocytes were FACS-sorted. CDR1 and CDR2 from the germline V gene are TSWWSYY and QGS. Trimming removed 3 bases from V and 3 bases from J; junction bases left unmatched: 17. The CDR3 has 20 amino acids. Extracted RNA was reverse transcribed into cDNA. Multiplex PCR used pooled V-gene forward primers and a constant-region reverse primer to amplify CDR3s. TCRdb reanalysed the multiplex PCR reads with CATT. The data hold 20,000 to 25,000 delta-chain clones, with roughly 8% observed a single time. Broader study findings: Thymic TRG and TRD repertoires appeared highly polyclonal.

This clone was observed a handful of times. Its antigen is unidentified. The sequenced material came from Vdelta1+ gamma-delta thymocytes from the thymus. Regarding subset: FACS-sorted CD3+ TCRalphabeta- TCRVdelta1+ TCRVdelta2- thymocytes. The clonotype comes from a child younger than two who had congenital heart surgery. The chain is built from TRDV1 and TRDJ1; TRDD3 agrees at 12 bases. CDR3 loop: CALGDLNTGGYRGQADKLIF. CDR3 in DNA: TGTGCTCTTGGGGATCTTAATACTGGGGGATACAGGGGACAGGCCGATAAACTCATCTTT.